The 19 T cell receptor beta chains below were found in one sample sequenced in a study. From the reads, TCRdb called clonotypes with MiXCR, one entry per CDR3 protein. The sample lists some 15,000 distinct CDR3 sequences; around 35% were seen once. The sample taken for sequencing was blood. The origin of the receptors is a human donor.

By share, this clonotype counts as medium-sized. The genes are TRBV27 and TRBJ2-1, with D perhaps given as TRBD1 or TRBD2 (5 bases each). Germline-derived CDR1 and CDR2 are MNHEY and SMNVEV (reference sequence). The length of the CDR3 is 14 residues. Trimming left V 2 bases short and J 6 bases short, with 11 bases between. CDR3 loop: CASSLIRGGNEQFF. The CDR3 region has the DNA TGTGCCAGCAGTTTAATTCGGGGCGGCAATGAGCAGTTCTTC.

This clonotype was seen many times. The rearrangement links TRBV29-1 to TRBJ1-5, with 7 positions matching TRBD1. V was clipped by 6 bases and J by 3 bases; unmatched bases: 5. Looked up from germline, CDR1 is SQVTM and CDR2 is ANQGSEA. The CDR3 has 13 amino acids. As DNA, the CDR3 is TGCAGCGTCGTGACAGGGATCAATCAGCCCCAGCATTTT. Its translation is CSVVTGINQPQHF.

Within the sample, this clonotype is medium-sized. This sequence joins TRBV4-3 and TRBJ2-2; the D gene is possibly TRBD2 (5 bases). The CDR3 contains 15 residues. With 1 base removed from V and 6 bases from J, the gap between germline ends came to 12 bases. Per the germline V gene, CDR1 is LGHNA and CDR2 is YSLEER. CDR3 DNA sequence: TGCGCCAGCAGCCAAGGTTTAATAGCGCCCGGGGAGCTGTTTTTT. It yields the protein CASSQGLIAPGELFF.

By its share, this clonotype is medium-sized. The V call is TRBV14, the J call TRBJ2-7; a possible D gene is TRBD1 (5 bases). V was pared by 3 bases and J by 0 bases, with 12 bases between. Germline loops: CDR1 SGHDN, CDR2 FVKESK. The CDR3 consists of 15 residues. The CDR3 is CASSHLTENSYEQYF. The CDR3 nucleotides read TGTGCCAGCAGCCACTTGACAGAAAACTCCTACGAGCAGTACTTC.

The sample holds a few counts of this clonotype. The chain couples TRBV11-2 to TRBJ1-5; D remains ambiguous. CDR1 SGHAT and CDR2 FQNNGV come from the germline V gene. V lost 0 bases to trimming and J lost 4 bases, with 10 bases between them. This CDR3 region has 15 residues. CDR3 DNA sequence: TGTGCCAGCAGCTTAGAGATAGGCGATAATCAGCCCCAGCATTTT. Translating gives CASSLEIGDNQPQHF.

This chain links TRBV20-1 with TRBJ2-1; TRBD2 matches 9 bases. The CDR3 contains 16 residues. With V trimmed by 4 bases and J by 2 bases, 9 bases remained unmatched. CDR1 and CDR2 (germline): DFQATT, SNEGSKA (reference sequence). CDR3 coding DNA: TGCAGTGCTACGGATTTAGCGGGAGCTGCCTACAATGAGCAGTTCTTC. Encoded protein: CSATDLAGAAYNEQFF.

The table lists this clonotype with many counts. The V gene is TRBV4-3, the J gene TRBJ2-3; 8 bases are shared with TRBD1. The CDR3 consists of 17 residues. CDR1 is LGHNA and CDR2 is YSLEER in the germline V gene. With 4 bases clipped from V and 4 bases from J, the junction kept 13 bases outside the gene matches. The CDR3 DNA is TGCGCCAGCAGCCCGACCAGGACAGGGAGAAGGCCAGATACGCAGTATTTT. It codes for CASSPTRTGRRPDTQYF.

As regards this clonotype: A read error is possible here, since a much larger clone lies one base away. The chain combines TRBV29-1 with TRBJ2-7; D is perhaps TRBD1 (6 bases). The V gene's germline CDR1 is SQVTM and CDR2 ANQGSEA. V was clipped by 3 bases and J by 0 bases, with 15 bases between them. The CDR3 is 15 residues long. CDR3 amino acids: CSVDSDVGGSYEQYF. The CDR3 bases are TGCAGCGTTGACTCGGATGTAGGGGGCTCCTACGAGCAGTACTTC.

The chain couples TRBV29-1 to TRBJ1-2, with D maybe TRBD1 (5 bases). Germline CDR1 SQVTM, CDR2 ANQGSEA. The V end lost 1 base, the J end lost 1 base, and 13 bases lay between the germline ends. This CDR3 is 15 amino acids long. CDR3 residues: CSVEVREGFNYGYTF. CDR3 coding DNA: TGCAGCGTTGAAGTCAGGGAAGGATTTAACTATGGCTACACCTTC. Using reference TRBV29-1 and TRBJ1-2 for the parts outside the CDR3, the full variable domain is SAVISQKPSRDICQRGTSLTIQCQVDSQVTMMFWYRQQPGQSLTLIATANQGSEATYESGFVIDKFPISRPNLTFSTLTVSNMSPEDSSIYLCSVEVREGFNYGYTFGSGTRLTVV.

To note about this clonotype: This may come from a read error, since a much larger clone is one base off. The chain is built from TRBV4-1 and TRBJ1-6; TRBD1 might be the D (5 bases). CDR3 size: 14 residues. Trimming cost V 1 base and J 14 bases, with 15 bases left between them. CDR1 is MGHRA and CDR2 is YSYEKL in the germline V gene. In DNA form, the CDR3 reads TGCGCCAGCAGCCAAGGGACGACAGAAAGGGCCCTCCACTTT. Amino acid sequence: CASSQGTTERALHF.

The rearrangement links TRBV4-3 to TRBJ2-3; TRBD2 agrees at 7 bases. This CDR3 spans 20 amino acids. CDR1 and CDR2 (germline): LGHNA, YSLEER. Unmatched junction bases numbered 24, after V lost 6 bases and J lost 3 bases. The CDR3 coding sequence is TGCGCCAGCAGTTCGATAAGCGGCCGCCATGGAGGGAGGGGTACAGATACGCAGTATTTT. This gives the protein CASSSISGRHGGRGTDTQYF.

Many counts were recorded for this clonotype. The V gene is TRBV14, the J gene TRBJ2-7, with 8 positions matching TRBD1. Germline V CDR1 and CDR2: SGHDN, FVKESK. V trimming: 2 bases; J trimming: 4 bases; junction bases outside the gene matches: 7. The CDR3 is made up of 15 amino acids. The CDR3 coding sequence is TGTGCCAGCAGCCAAACGGGCAGGGGGCGTTACGAGCAGTACTTC. Translation: CASSQTGRGRYEQYF.

Only one count was recorded for this clonotype. A much larger clonotype is one base distant, so this may be a read error. The chain carries TRBV7-2 and TRBJ1-3, with 10 positions matching TRBD1. The junction had 10 bases not matched to a gene; V was cut back by 0 bases and J by 8 bases. Germline values: CDR1 SGHTA, CDR2 FQGNSA. The CDR3 covers 17 residues. CDR3 DNA: TGTGCCAGCAGCTTAGCTCGGGGACAGGGGACTGGGGACACCATATATTTT. Amino acid sequence: CASSLARGQGTGDTIYF.

The rearrangement joins TRBV29-1 to TRBJ2-1, with 10 bases matching TRBD1. The V segment lost 3 bases and the J segment 4 bases; nucleotides outside the gene matches: 9. The CDR3 consists of 16 residues. Germline CDR1 is SQVTM and CDR2 is ANQGSEA. Here the CDR3 DNA reads TGCAGCGTTGAGGACCCGGGACAGGGGCAATACAATGAGCAGTTCTTC. It codes for CSVEDPGQGQYNEQFF.

The chain has TRBV28 and TRBJ2-2, with D possibly being TRBD2 (6 bases). Trimming stripped 4 bases from V and 5 bases from J, with 23 bases between. CDR1 and CDR2 (germline): MDHEN, SYDVKM. The CDR3 covers 18 residues. The CDR3 region is CASSSIRAAMEGTGELFF. The CDR3 nucleotides read TGTGCCAGCAGTTCGATAAGGGCCGCCATGGAGGGTACCGGGGAGCTGTTTTTT.

This clonotype qualifies as medium-sized (0.01 to 0.1%). The V call is TRBV30, the J call TRBJ1-5, with D possibly being TRBD1 (6 bases). The CDR3 has 13 residues. Germline-derived CDR1 and CDR2 are GTSNPN and SVGIG (reference sequence). The V end lost 2 bases, the J end lost 7 bases, and 12 bases lay between the germline ends. This CDR3 reads CAWSQGLAQPQHF. The CDR3 nucleotides are TGTGCCTGGAGTCAGGGGTTAGCCCAGCCCCAGCATTTT. The full variable domain, rest sourced from reference TRBV30 and TRBJ1-5, is SQTIHQWPATLVQPVGSPLSLECTVEGTSNPNLYWYRQAAGRGLQLLFYSVGIGQISSEVPQNLSASRPQDRQFILSSKKLLLSDSGFYLCAWSQGLAQPQHFGDGTRLSIL.

As concerns this clonotype: Being one base from a much bigger clone, this may be a read error. The chain carries TRBV29-1 and TRBJ1-1; TRBD1 agrees at 8 bases. Germline CDR1 is SQVTM and CDR2 is ANQGSEA. V was clipped by 7 bases and J by 6 bases; unmatched bases: 4. This CDR3 region has 11 residues. CDR3 sequence reads: CSGWTGSEAFF. CDR3 in DNA: TGCAGCGGATGGACAGGGTCTGAAGCTTTCTTT.

The V and J genes are TRBV18 and TRBJ2-7; TRBD1 or TRBD2 may be the D gene (6 bases each). V lost 3 bases and J lost 6, with 18 bases in between. This CDR3 is 15 amino acids long. Germline V gene sequence: CDR1 KGHSH, CDR2 LQKENI. The CDR3 bases are TGTGCCAGCTCACCCCAACAACTACAGGGACTCGAGCAGTACTTC. Translating gives CASSPQQLQGLEQYF.

A note on this clonotype: A read error may produce the germline difference seen at one junction end. The chain uses TRBV7-3 and TRBJ2-1; tentative D call: TRBD1 (5 bases). This CDR3 has 13 amino acids. Germline CDR1 and CDR2: SGHTA and FQGTGA. This CDR3 reads CAGSRQRENEQFF. CDR3 bases: TGTGCCGGCAGCCGACAGCGAGAGAATGAGCAGTTCTTC.